The 5 T cell receptor beta chains listed next were all sequenced from one sample in a study of blood T cell repertoires in COVID-19 (TCRdb year 2020). Library preparation employed the immunoSEQ multiplex PCR assay. The table was pulled from immuneACCESS by TCRdb, which kept in-frame rearrangements only. Such tables lose some clones; where checked, under half of the loss comes from unresolved V genes, and the rest has no known cause. Counted in this sample were approximately 200,000 clones; approximately 90% of them appeared once. Together, the top ten hold approximately 2.4% of the sample. The sequenced material came from PBMCs or T cells enriched from blood (not recorded which). These receptors were collected from a woman aged 25 to 45 who had recovered from COVID-19.

The rearrangement links TRBV5-4 to TRBJ2-1, with TRBD1 as a possible D gene (5 bases). Germline CDR1 and CDR2: SGHNT and YYREEE (reference sequence). V gave up 1 base and J gave up 0 bases, with 8 bases separating them. CDR3 size: 15 residues. The CDR3 sequence: CASSLFRGSYNEQFF. CDR3 DNA: TGTGCCAGCAGCTTGTTTAGGGGCTCCTACAATGAGCAGTTCTTC. Variable domain in full (rest from reference TRBV5-4 and TRBJ2-1): ETGVTQSPTHLIKTRGQQVTLRCSSQSGHNTVSWYQQALGQGPQFIFQYYREEENGRGNFPPRFSGLQFPNYSSELNVNALELDDSALYLCASSLFRGSYNEQFFGPGTRLTVL.

The chain is built from TRBV6-5 and TRBJ1-1; 7 bases map to TRBD1. The V gene's germline CDR1 is MNHEY and CDR2 SVGAGI. V shed 5 bases, J shed 2 bases, and the junction held 5 bases outside the gene matches. The CDR3 covers 14 residues. The CDR3 bases are TGTGCCAGCAGTCGACAGGGTTCCAACACTGAAGCTTTCTTT. As protein: CASSRQGSNTEAFF.

V and J are TRBV9 and TRBJ2-6; maybe TRBD2 (5 bases). The CDR3 is made up of 16 amino acids. V lost 3 bases and J 0 bases, leaving 10 bases between the germline ends. CDR1 is SGDLS, CDR2 YYNGEE, per germline. The CDR3 spells CASSGPGSSGANVLTF. The CDR3 nucleotides are TGTGCCAGCAGCGGGCCGGGAAGCTCTGGGGCCAACGTCCTGACTTTC.

The J gene is TRBJ1-2, the V gene TRBV19; D gene unclear. CDR1 and CDR2 (germline): LNHDA, SQIVND (reference sequence). CDR3 length: 16 residues. V lost 6 bases, J lost 2 bases, and 19 bases lay in between. The CDR3 nucleotides read TGTGCCAGTAGCCCCTCACATACCGGGTTCAACTATGGCTACACCTTC. Amino acids: CASSPSHTGFNYGYTF.

This chain links TRBV4-3 with TRBJ2-7; 9 nucleotides match TRBD2. This CDR3 has 15 amino acids. Looked up from germline, CDR1 is LGHNA and CDR2 is YSLEER. V was pared by 3 bases and J by 3 bases, with 6 bases of the junction left unmatched. The CDR3 reads CASSHRLADLYEQYF. The CDR3 coding sequence is TGCGCCAGCAGCCATCGACTAGCGGATCTCTACGAGCAGTACTTC.